This is a list of T cell receptor beta chains from one sample in a study of OX40 agonist ivuxolimab in advanced cancers. Only in-frame clones appear in the TCRdb table, and some are missing; sequencing was by immunoSEQ multiplex PCR. This table has 70,000 to 75,000 clones, around 82% appearing once. Sequences were derived from CD4+ or CD8+ T cells sorted from blood, sampled in a trial of the OX40 agonist ivuxolimab. These receptors originate from an adult with an advanced solid tumor such as melanoma, head and neck, liver or kidney cancer. CDR3s include the opening cysteine and the closing phenylalanine or tryptophan. The order of the fields is V gene, J gene, D gene, clone size, CDR3 protein, CDR3 DNA. The D gene is left open where the match is weak. Some rows have no size entry. The others give once, few or many, or a class for an expanded clone.

>TRBV18|TRBJ2-7|-|-
CASSPLPNGEQYF
TGTGCCAGCTCACCACTGCCCAACGGGGAGCAGTACTTC
>TRBV15|TRBJ2-5|-|-
CATSRAFAVETQYF
TGTGCCACCAGCAGAGCGTTCGCGGTAGAGACCCAGTACTTC
>TRBV28|TRBJ1-2|-|-
CASSLRTLGLPIYGYTF
TGTGCCAGCAGTTTACGGACTCTGGGCCTTCCCATATATGGCTACACCTTC
>TRBV9|TRBJ1-4|TRBD1|few
CASSPGQVGGYEKLFF
TGTGCCAGCAGCCCGGGACAGGTGGGGGGGTATGAAAAACTGTTTTTT
>TRBV4-3|TRBJ2-6|-|-
CASSQGAQGMSGANVLTF
TGCGCCAGCAGCCAAGGGGCCCAGGGGATGTCTGGGGCCAACGTCCTGACTTTC
>TRBV5-1|TRBJ1-6|-|-
CASSLDPGPQQHNSPLHF
TGCGCCAGCAGCTTGGATCCCGGGCCCCAACAACATAATTCACCCCTCCACTTT
>TRBV20-1|TRBJ2-3|-|-
CSADSTDTQYF
TGCAGTGCAGACAGCACAGATACGCAGTATTTT
>TRBV27|TRBJ2-1|TRBD1|-
CASSSIGTGGVNEQFF
TGTGCCAGCAGTTCCATAGGGACAGGGGGGGTCAATGAGCAGTTCTTC
>TRBV7-9|TRBJ1-1|-|-
CASSGGVSSEAFF
TGTGCCAGCAGTGGAGGTGTGAGTTCTGAAGCTTTCTTT
>TRBV6-4|TRBJ1-2|TRBD1|-
CASSPTGFGGYTF
TGTGCCAGCAGCCCGACAGGGTTTGGGGGCTACACCTTC
>TRBV28|TRBJ1-2|-|-
CASSLQGRIYGYTF
TGTGCCAGCAGTTTACAGGGGCGAATCTATGGCTACACCTTC
>TRBV4-1|TRBJ2-6|-|-
CASSQERSLVVSGANVLTF
TGCGCCAGCAGCCAAGAGAGGAGCCTCGTAGTCTCTGGGGCCAACGTCCTGACTTTC
>TRBV6-1|TRBJ1-5|-|-
CASSPDIGNNQPQHF
TGTGCCAGCAGCCCAGACATCGGGAACAATCAGCCCCAGCATTTT
>TRBV28|TRBJ1-2|TRBD1|-
CASSLGQGSYGYTF
TGTGCCAGCAGTTTGGGACAGGGTTCCTATGGCTACACCTTC
>TRBV7-2|TRBJ2-1|-|-
CASSLGGGNHNEQFF
TGTGCCAGCAGCTTAGGTGGCGGGAATCACAATGAGCAGTTCTTC
>TRBV7-2|TRBJ2-1|TRBD2|once
CASAWASGGAREQFF
TGTGCCAGCGCGTGGGCTAGCGGGGGGGCTAGGGAGCAGTTCTTC
>TRBV4-3|TRBJ1-6|TRBD1|-
CASSQEIGQGHNSPLHF
TGCGCCAGCAGCCAAGAAATTGGACAGGGGCATAATTCACCCCTCCACTTT
>TRBV5-1|TRBJ2-3|-|-
CASSGGTFTDTQYF
TGCGCCAGCAGCGGAGGGACGTTCACAGATACGCAGTATTTT
>TRBV2|TRBJ2-2|-|once
CASSEYGQTTGELFF
TGTGCCAGCAGTGAATACGGACAAACAACCGGGGAGCTGTTTTTT
>TRBV28|TRBJ1-5|-|-
CASSLSPGAQHF
TGTGCCAGCAGTTTAAGTCCCGGGGCCCAGCATTTT
>TRBV23-1|TRBJ2-1|TRBD2|-
CASKVLAGVSNEQFF
TGCGCCAGCAAGGTACTAGCGGGAGTTTCCAATGAGCAGTTCTTC
>TRBV5-4|TRBJ2-7|-|few
CASSTKTSYEQYF
TGTGCCAGCAGCACCAAGACAAGTTACGAGCAGTACTTC
>TRBV2|TRBJ2-7|-|-
CASRFRPESYEQYF
TGTGCCAGCAGGTTCCGCCCGGAGTCCTACGAGCAGTACTTC
>TRBV7-2|TRBJ2-3|-|once
CASGGAADTQYF
TGTGCCAGCGGGGGGGCGGCAGATACGCAGTATTTT
>TRBV2|TRBJ1-5|-|-
CASIGGENQPQHF
TGTGCCAGCATCGGGGGAGAAAATCAGCCCCAGCATTTT
>TRBV2|TRBJ2-5|-|-
CASTGGTYQETQYF
TGTGCCAGCACTGGGGGCACGTACCAAGAGACCCAGTACTTC
>TRBV10-3|TRBJ2-7|TRBD1|-
CANSRQGPTPYEQYF
TGTGCCAACTCGCGACAGGGACCCACACCCTACGAGCAGTACTTC
>TRBV7-9|TRBJ2-2|-|-
CASSPRTVRSGELFF
TGTGCCAGCAGCCCCCGGACAGTTCGGTCCGGGGAGCTGTTTTTT
>TRBV9|TRBJ1-3|-|-
CASSVGSGNPSRTIYF
TGTGCCAGCAGCGTAGGGTCTGGGAACCCCTCACGCACCATATATTTT
>TRBV5-4|TRBJ2-5|TRBD2|-
CASSLAGREGHETQYF
TGTGCCAGCAGCTTGGCCGGGCGGGAGGGTCACGAGACCCAGTACTTC
>TRBV9|TRBJ2-3|-|-
CASSVAADTQYF
TGTGCCAGCAGCGTAGCTGCAGATACGCAGTATTTT
>TRBV29-1|TRBJ2-5|-|-
CSVVGTQETQYF
TGCAGCGTTGTCGGGACTCAAGAGACCCAGTACTTC
>TRBV6-5|TRBJ1-1|TRBD1|-
CASSYSSSGGDTEAFF
TGTGCCAGCAGTTACTCGAGCTCAGGGGGCGATACTGAAGCTTTCTTT
>TRBV5-1|TRBJ2-3|-|-
CASTTLPTSTDTQYF
TGCGCCAGCACCACTCTTCCGACTAGCACAGATACGCAGTATTTT
>TRBV14|TRBJ2-7|-|-
CASSQSYSGWNEQYF
TGTGCCAGCAGCCAATCTTATAGTGGGTGGAACGAGCAGTACTTC